Listed below are T cell receptor beta chains from one sample, sequenced in a study of T cell repertoires in ileal Crohn's disease. Profiling relied on immunoSEQ multiplex PCR, and the TCRdb table lists in-frame clones only, not all of them. The repertoire holds about 62,000 clones, with roughly nine tenths as singletons. Sequencing used ileal tissue. The receptor set was obtained from an adult with Crohn's disease. Each CDR3 is given with its conserved first and last residue. D genes are given only for firm matches. The size field is filled for only some rows; it gives once, few, many or a size class.

clone_size	d_call	cdr3_length	v_call	j_call	cdr3_aa	cdr3_nt
few	TRBD2	14	TRBV5-1	TRBJ2-3	CASSWGLAGDTQYF	TGCGCCAGCAGCTGGGGACTAGCGGGTGATACGCAGTATTTT
-	-	15	TRBV15	TRBJ2-7	CATSNLRDSQYEQYF	TGTGCCACCAGCAACCTGCGGGACAGCCAATACGAGCAGTACTTC
-	TRBD1	14	TRBV29-1	TRBJ2-1	CSVSRDRYYNEQFF	TGCAGCGTCTCTCGGGACAGGTATTACAATGAGCAGTTCTTC
-	-	14	TRBV5-8	TRBJ2-3	CASSFGRVEDTQYF	TGTGCCAGCAGCTTCGGCAGGGTAGAAGATACGCAGTATTTT
-	TRBD1	14	TRBV6-1	TRBJ1-2	CAYSTGTGEAGYTF	TGTGCCTACTCGACCGGGACAGGGGAAGCTGGCTACACCTTC
-	-	13	TRBV11-3	TRBJ1-1	CASSGGVVAEAFF	TGTGCCAGCAGCGGAGGGGTAGTTGCTGAAGCTTTCTTT
-	TRBD2	13	TRBV5-4	TRBJ2-5	CASSPNAGGTQYF	TGTGCCAGCAGCCCTAACGCGGGGGGGACCCAGTACTTC
-	-	13	TRBV29-1	TRBJ1-1	CSVSRLLNTEAFF	TGCAGCGTCTCACGGTTATTGAACACTGAAGCTTTCTTT
few	-	13	TRBV28	TRBJ1-5	CASSLIQDQSQHF	TGTGCCAGCAGTTTAATACAGGACCAGTCCCAGCATTTT
-	TRBD2	16	TRBV5-1	TRBJ2-1	CASRRDFGGDYNEQFF	TGCGCCAGCAGACGCGACTTCGGGGGGGACTACAATGAGCAGTTCTTC
-	-	12	TRBV2	TRBJ1-2	CASSERGGGYTF	TGTGCCAGCAGTGAAAGGGGGGGAGGCTACACCTTC
few	-	14	TRBV7-9	TRBJ1-2	CASSLGRGTIGYTF	TGTGCCAGCAGCTTAGGACGGGGTACGATCGGCTACACCTTC
-	-	13	TRBV2	TRBJ1-6	CASKLEGNSPLHF	TGTGCCAGCAAGTTAGAGGGTAATTCACCCCTCCACTTT
-	TRBD1	15	TRBV30	TRBJ2-7	CAWSPGQGFSYEQYF	TGTGCCTGGAGCCCAGGACAGGGGTTCTCCTACGAGCAGTACTTC
-	TRBD1	14	TRBV28	TRBJ1-5	CAGRTGNVYQPQHF	TGTGCCGGCCGGACAGGCAACGTTTATCAGCCCCAGCATTTT
once	TRBD2	15	TRBV12-5	TRBJ2-7	CASGWQSGSSSEQYF	TGTGCTAGTGGTTGGCAGAGCGGGAGCTCGAGTGAGCAGTACTTC
few	TRBD1	13	TRBV10-3	TRBJ1-1	CAISRTGTDEAFF	TGTGCCATCAGTCGTACTGGGACAGATGAAGCTTTCTTT
-	-	14	TRBV19	TRBJ2-1	CASSSSRAGNEQFF	TGTGCCAGTAGTTCTTCCCGGGCGGGAAATGAGCAGTTCTTC
-	-	11	TRBV7-9	TRBJ2-5	CASSLMVAQYF	TGTGCCAGCAGCTTAATGGTAGCCCAGTACTTC
-	-	11	TRBV5-1	TRBJ1-2	CASSQGSGYTF	TGCGCCAGCAGCCAGGGTAGTGGCTACACCTTC
-	-	13	TRBV19	TRBJ2-5	CASSIAREETQYF	TGTGCCAGTAGTATAGCCAGGGAAGAGACCCAGTACTTC
-	TRBD1	16	TRBV10-3	TRBJ1-2	CAISEPTGQRNNGYTF	TGTGCCATCAGTGAGCCGACGGGACAGCGAAACAATGGCTACACCTTC
-	-	13	TRBV27	TRBJ1-2	CASSLSGERGYTF	TGTGCCAGCAGTTTATCGGGAGAGCGTGGCTACACCTTC
-	-	14	TRBV29-1	TRBJ2-6	CSVGHHSGANVLTF	TGCAGCGTTGGACACCACTCTGGGGCCAACGTCCTGACTTTC
few	-	17	TRBV19	TRBJ1-5	CASQTTSSRRSNQPQHF	TGTGCCAGCCAGACGACCTCCTCACGGAGGAGCAATCAGCCCCAGCATTTT
-	TRBD1	15	TRBV7-2	TRBJ2-7	CASSLAGQGSYEQYF	TGTGCCAGCAGCTTAGCGGGACAGGGGTCCTACGAGCAGTACTTC
-	-	13	TRBV29-1	TRBJ1-1	CSVSEGEYTEAFF	TGCAGCGTTAGTGAGGGCGAGTACACTGAAGCTTTCTTT
-	-	13	TRBV11-2	TRBJ2-1	CASSFNRVNEQFF	TGTGCCAGCAGCTTTAACAGGGTGAATGAGCAGTTCTTC
once	-	15	TRBV4-1	TRBJ2-3	CASSQGDSGTDTQYF	TGCGCCAGCAGCCAAGGGGATAGCGGCACAGATACGCAGTATTTT
-	-	14	TRBV6-5	TRBJ2-3	CASSYSNIADTQYF	TGTGCCAGCAGTTACTCGAACATTGCAGATACGCAGTATTTT
-	-	15	TRBV21-1	TRBJ2-3	CASSAPLRFTDTQYF	TGTGCCAGCAGCGCTCCCCTGAGGTTCACAGATACGCAGTATTTT
once	TRBD1	15	TRBV25-1	TRBJ1-1	CASSATGTGNTEAFF	TGTGCCAGCAGTGCCACCGGGACAGGGAACACTGAAGCTTTCTTT
-	-	13	TRBV10-3	TRBJ1-5	CATRTEYNQPQHF	TGTGCCACGAGGACAGAATACAATCAGCCCCAGCATTTT
-	-	13	TRBV30	TRBJ2-5	CAWSGDFQETQYF	TGTGCCTGGAGTGGGGACTTCCAAGAGACCCAGTACTTC
few	TRBD2	14	TRBV27	TRBJ2-2	CASRKREVTGELFF	TGTGCCAGCAGAAAACGGGAGGTTACCGGGGAGCTGTTTTTT
-	-	17	TRBV28	TRBJ2-1	CASSSILGGATRGEQFF	TGTGCCAGCAGTTCCATATTAGGGGGGGCGACCCGCGGTGAGCAGTTCTTC
once	-	15	TRBV4-1	TRBJ1-5	CASRQTPADNQPQHF	TGCGCCAGCAGACAAACCCCAGCGGACAATCAGCCCCAGCATTTT
-	-	14	TRBV7-2	TRBJ1-4	CASSLQGLNEKLFF	TGTGCCAGCAGCTTACAGGGGCTGAATGAAAAACTGTTTTTT
-	TRBD1	15	TRBV12-5	TRBJ1-1	CASASRQGGKTEAFF	TGTGCTAGTGCTTCTAGACAGGGAGGTAAGACTGAAGCTTTCTTT
few	-	13	TRBV28	TRBJ1-2	CASSLLAIYGYTF	TGTGCCAGCAGTTTACTTGCTATCTATGGCTACACCTTC
once	-	15	TRBV29-1	TRBJ1-2	CSVEDRGRNDYGYTF	TGCAGCGTTGAAGACAGGGGAAGAAATGACTATGGCTACACCTTC
-	-	14	TRBV5-1	TRBJ2-5	CASSPTGVLETQYF	TGCGCCAGCAGCCCCACGGGTGTTTTGGAGACCCAGTACTTC
-	TRBD1	13	TRBV5-4	TRBJ2-5	CASSPGQQETQYF	TGTGCCAGCAGCCCGGGACAGCAAGAGACCCAGTACTTC